The subject of this entry is one TCR beta chain. The study ran its PCR with 60 Vbeta and 13 Jbeta primers. Sequencing used immunoSEQ multiplex PCR; TCRdb keeps in-frame clones, though not all of them. The sample comprises 86,000 or so clones, roughly 83% of which are singletons, and under 15% rests with the top ten. Trimming removed 4 bases from V and 1 base from J, with 13 bases in between. The germline CDR1 and CDR2 sequences are WNHNN and SYGVQD (reference sequence). This CDR3 has 16 amino acids. This sample is drawn from a study of cytomegalovirus exposure and HLA in healthy donors. The source material was PBMCs. V and J are TRBV10-1 and TRBJ2-2; possibly TRBD1 for D (6 bases). This clonotype originated in a woman between 40 and 55 years old in good health and CMV-seropositive. The CDR3 here is CASSGPTDRNTGELFF. The CDR3 DNA follows: TGCGCCAGCAGTGGACCAACGGACAGGAACACCGGGGAGCTGTTTTTT.